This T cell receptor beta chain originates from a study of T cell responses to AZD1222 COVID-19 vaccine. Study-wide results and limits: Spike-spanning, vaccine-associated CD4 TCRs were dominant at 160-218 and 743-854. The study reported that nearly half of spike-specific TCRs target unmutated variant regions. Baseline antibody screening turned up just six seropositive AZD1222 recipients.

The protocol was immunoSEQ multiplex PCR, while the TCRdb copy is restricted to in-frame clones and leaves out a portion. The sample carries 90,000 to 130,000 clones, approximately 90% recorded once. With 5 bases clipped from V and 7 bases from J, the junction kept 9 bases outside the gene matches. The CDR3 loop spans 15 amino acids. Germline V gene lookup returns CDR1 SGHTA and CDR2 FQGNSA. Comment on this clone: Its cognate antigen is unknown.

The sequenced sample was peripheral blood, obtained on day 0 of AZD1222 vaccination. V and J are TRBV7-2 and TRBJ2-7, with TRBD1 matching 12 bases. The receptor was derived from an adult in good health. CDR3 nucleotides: TGTGCCAGCAGCACAGGGGGACAGGGGGCGCGGGAGCAGTACTTC. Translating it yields CASSTGGQGAREQYF.